The clone carrying this TCR beta chain came up many times. Its antigen is as yet unknown. The sample originates from a study of T cells after yellow fever vaccination. Study-level information: Low-cell-number fractions were prepared with SMART-Seq v4 Ultra Low Input. Findings of the study overall: Once the booster was given, most primary-vaccination clones reappeared, at about 95% for CD4 and more than 85% for CD8. Although the secondary response was weaker, it peaked faster, at day 5 versus 15.

The ends lost 0 bases at V and 2 bases at J; junction bases unmatched: 2. Germline-derived CDR1 and CDR2 are SGHVS and FNYEAQ. This CDR3 is built from 16 residues. One entry per CDR3 protein results from TCRdb running MiXCR on the 5' RACE reads. The table records about 240,000 distinct CDR3 sequences, about 3.9% of them present only once. The TCR sequence derives from a man aged 18-30 years who received the YFV17D yellow fever vaccine. Sequenced here: PBMCs, sampled 15 days after the yellow fever booster vaccination. The chain couples TRBV7-6 to TRBJ2-1; TRBD2 aligns across 9 bases. CDR3 bases: TGTGCCAGCAGCTTAGCGGGCGGGGGGGCCTACAATGAGCAGTTCTTC. It codes for CASSLAGGGAYNEQFF.